Presented here are 26 T cell receptor beta chains from one specimen sequenced in a study of control samples from healthy donors and cancer patients. Here immunoSEQ multiplex PCR was the method, and the copy in TCRdb shows in-frame clones only, minus some. The sample includes roughly 130,000 clones, around 94% of them seen just once. Sequencing used PBMCs. Source of these receptors: a man in his sixties with colorectal cancer.

CDR3 loop: CASSLASQNYGYTF. The DNA for the CDR3 is TGTGCCAGCAGCTTAGCGTCACAGAACTATGGCTACACCTTC. V is TRBV7-9 and J is TRBJ1-2; the D is unclear. Germline V lookup: CDR1 SEHNR, CDR2 FQNEAQ (reference sequence). The length of the CDR3 is 14 residues. Deletions cut 0 bases from V and 2 bases from J, with 7 bases between.

J is TRBJ1-3 and V is TRBV15, with 8 bases fitting TRBD1. This CDR3 region has 15 residues. After removal of 7 bases from V and 3 bases from J, the junction contained 8 bases not matched to a gene. The germline CDR1 and CDR2 sequences are LNHNV and YYDKDF (reference sequence). The CDR3 DNA reads as TGTGCCACCACCCCAGACAGGGGAGATGGAAACACCATATATTTT. It encodes CATTPDRGDGNTIYF.

CDR3 protein: CASSQDLTAAYEQYF. The CDR3 DNA sequence: TGTGCCAGCAGCCAAGATCTGACAGCAGCCTACGAGCAGTACTTC. The chain joins TRBV3-1 (or the pseudogene TRBV3-2) to TRBJ2-7; TRBD1 is a possible D gene (5 bases). The germline gives CDR1 LGHDT, CDR2 YNNKEL (reference sequence). The CDR3 extends over 15 amino acids. Trimming left V 0 bases short and J 2 bases short, with 11 bases between.

This clone appeared once. The chain has TRBV7-2 and TRBJ1-2, with 7 bases identical to TRBD1. Trimming removed 5 bases from V and 7 bases from J; junction bases left unmatched: 4. This CDR3 spans 12 amino acids. The V gene's germline CDR1 is SGHTA and CDR2 FQGNSA. The CDR3 DNA reads as TGTGCCAGCAGCCTAGACAGGGTTGGCTACACCTTC. Protein: CASSLDRVGYTF.

The J gene is TRBJ2-5, the V gene TRBV3-1 (or the pseudogene TRBV3-2), with TRBD1 matching 7 bases. Germline V gene lookup returns CDR1 LGHDT and CDR2 YNNKEL (reference sequence). The CDR3 runs 17 residues. The V segment lost 1 base and the J segment 5 bases; nucleotides outside the gene matches: 13. In DNA form, the CDR3 reads TGTGCCAGCAGCCAAGCCCTCTTCGACAGGGAAGGGGAGACCCAGTACTTC. Its protein product is CASSQALFDREGETQYF.

This sequence joins TRBV30 and TRBJ2-5; D unresolved. CDR3 length equals 11 residues. Germline-derived CDR1 and CDR2 are GTSNPN and SVGIG (reference sequence). V was pared by 2 bases and J by 4 bases, with 5 bases between. CDR3 DNA sequence: TGTGCCTGGAGTTCCCCAGAGACCCAGTACTTC. It specifies CAWSSPETQYF.

The chain couples TRBV19 to TRBJ1-1; D is perhaps TRBD1 (5 bases). Trimming pared 4 bases from V and 8 bases from J, leaving 17 bases between. This CDR3 is built from 14 residues. Looked up from germline, CDR1 is LNHDA and CDR2 is SQIVND (reference sequence). Here the CDR3 DNA reads TGTGCCAGTAGTAATTCCGGAGGGGCGGGAGAAGCTTTCTTT. This codes for CASSNSGGAGEAFF. Based on the CDR3 plus reference TRBV19 and TRBJ1-1, the full variable domain is DGGITQSPKYLFRKEGQNVTLSCEQNLNHDAMYWYRQDPGQGLRLIYYSQIVNDFQKGDIAEGYSVSREKKESFPLTVTSAQKNPTAFYLCASSNSGGAGEAFFGQGTRLTVV.

The chain combines TRBV12-3 or TRBV12-4 with TRBJ1-1; D perhaps matches TRBD1 (6 bases). V was clipped by 1 base and J by 11 bases, with 8 bases between them. The CDR3 is 11 residues long. This chain's CDR3 is CASSLGQGAFF. The CDR3, as DNA: TGTGCCAGCAGTTTAGGGCAGGGGGCTTTCTTT.

The CDR3, as DNA: TGTGCCAGCTCAAATATACAGGGGTCGGCCACCGGGGAGCTGTTTTTT. As protein: CASSNIQGSATGELFF. This chain connects TRBV18 to TRBJ2-2, with 7 bases aligning to TRBD1. This CDR3 comprises 16 residues. The V segment lost 5 bases and the J segment 4 bases; nucleotides outside the gene matches: 10. CDR1 and CDR2 from the germline V gene are KGHSH and LQKENI.

This sequence joins TRBV5-1 and TRBJ2-1; D might be TRBD1 (6 bases). Trimming left V 0 bases short and J 4 bases short, with 11 bases between. CDR1 SGHRS and CDR2 YFSETQ come from the germline V gene. The CDR3 consists of 15 residues. The CDR3 loop is CASSLEAGDYNEQFF. CDR3 bases: TGCGCCAGCAGCTTGGAGGCAGGGGATTACAATGAGCAGTTCTTC.

The V call is TRBV7-8, the J call TRBJ2-5; 7 positions agree with TRBD1. V gave up 5 bases and J gave up 4 bases; unmatched junction bases: 13. Germline CDR1 SGHVS, CDR2 FQNEAQ. This CDR3 spans 16 amino acids. CDR3 DNA: TGTGCCAGCAGCCGAACGGACAGGATAACTCGAGAGACCCAGTACTTC. Its translation: CASSRTDRITRETQYF.

The V gene is TRBV5-1, the J gene TRBJ1-1, with D tentatively TRBD1 (5 bases). V was shortened by 6 bases and J by 1 base, with 13 bases between the two germline ends. The CDR3 extends over 14 amino acids. Germline CDR1 and CDR2: SGHRS and YFSETQ. CDR3 DNA: TGCGCCAGCACCCCGGGACCGACGAACACTGAAGCTTTCTTT. This gives the protein CASTPGPTNTEAFF.

The CDR3 nucleotides are TGTGCCAGCAGCGACAAGACAGCTAGCACAGATACGCAGTATTTT. This gives the protein CASSDKTASTDTQYF. The genes are TRBV5-6 and TRBJ2-3, with D possibly being TRBD1 (5 bases). Germline V gene sequence: CDR1 SGHDT, CDR2 YYEEEE. This CDR3 is built from 15 residues. V was shortened by 4 bases and J by 0 bases, with 12 bases between the two germline ends.

This sequence joins TRBV15 and TRBJ1-6; TRBD1 matches 7 bases. CDR3 length equals 16 residues. With 2 bases clipped from V and 5 bases from J, the junction kept 6 bases outside the gene matches. The germline gives CDR1 LNHNV, CDR2 YYDKDF (reference sequence). The CDR3 sequence is CATSRSGQRNNSPLHF. In DNA form, the CDR3 reads TGTGCCACCAGCAGATCGGGACAGAGGAATAATTCACCCCTCCACTTT.

This chain links TRBV5-6 with TRBJ1-2; no firm D call. V was shortened by 3 bases and J by 8 bases, with 14 bases between the two germline ends. Per the germline V gene, CDR1 is SGHDT and CDR2 is YYEEEE. The CDR3 contains 13 residues. The CDR3 DNA is TGTGCCAGCAGCTCCCGCCTTACTCGGGGCTACACCTTC. The encoded protein is CASSSRLTRGYTF.

The rearrangement links TRBV5-1 to TRBJ1-3; 8 positions agree with TRBD1. Losses at the gene ends were 4 bases for V and 3 bases for J; bases not matched to a gene: 6. The CDR3 covers 15 residues. CDR1 and CDR2 from the germline V gene are SGHRS and YFSETQ. CDR3 region: CASSLQGAGGNTIYF. CDR3 DNA: TGCGCCAGCAGCCTGCAGGGGGCGGGTGGAAACACCATATATTTT.

The J gene is TRBJ1-2, the V gene TRBV5-1; TRBD1 aligns across 7 bases. The CDR3 spans 13 residues. Trimming took 7 bases from V and 5 from J; bases not matched to a gene: 8. Germline values: CDR1 SGHRS, CDR2 YFSETQ. CDR3 sequence: CASGGGAGYGYTF. CDR3 DNA sequence: TGCGCCAGCGGAGGGGGCGCAGGGTATGGCTACACCTTC.

The V gene is TRBV18, the J gene TRBJ1-2, with 9 bases lining up with TRBD1. There are 13 residues in the CDR3. Germline V gene lookup returns CDR1 KGHSH and CDR2 LQKENI. V was clipped by 3 bases and J by 6 bases; unmatched bases: 2. The DNA for the CDR3 is TGTGCCAGCTCACCGGGACAGGGTGATGGCTACACCTTC. Its translation is CASSPGQGDGYTF.

In this sample, this clone turned up a few times. The J gene is TRBJ1-2, the V gene TRBV7-9, with a tentative D call TRBD1 (6 bases). Trimming pared 5 bases from V and 2 bases from J, leaving 12 bases between. The CDR3 spans 14 residues. CDR1 is SEHNR and CDR2 is FQNEAQ in the germline V gene (reference sequence). CDR3 residues: CASSTGHTNYGYTF. The CDR3 DNA reads as TGTGCCAGCAGCACGGGACACACGAACTATGGCTACACCTTC.

V and J are TRBV27 and TRBJ1-1; perhaps TRBD1 as D (5 bases). The CDR3 sequence is 14 residues long. With 5 bases removed from V and 1 base from J, the gap between germline ends came to 11 bases. The germline gives CDR1 MNHEY, CDR2 SMNVEV (reference sequence). This chain's CDR3 is CASSPRGENTEAFF. CDR3 sequence (DNA): TGTGCCAGCAGTCCACGAGGGGAGAACACTGAAGCTTTCTTT.

The chain has TRBV19 and TRBJ2-3; 10 bases agree with TRBD2. Losses at the gene ends were 3 bases for V and 5 bases for J; bases not matched to a gene: 5. CDR3 length: 15 residues. Germline V gene lookup returns CDR1 LNHDA and CDR2 SQIVND (reference sequence). The CDR3 sequence is CASSIFSGGLDTQYF. CDR3 bases: TGTGCCAGTAGTATTTTTAGCGGGGGGCTAGATACGCAGTATTTT.

The chain uses TRBV7-2 and TRBJ2-5; D gene ambiguous. CDR3 length equals 14 residues. Germline CDR1 reads SGHTA; CDR2 reads FQGNSA. V was clipped by 3 bases and J by 5 bases, with 13 bases between them. The CDR3 sequence is CASSFMQAVETQYF. In DNA, the CDR3 is TGTGCCAGCAGCTTTATGCAGGCGGTGGAGACCCAGTACTTC.

The gene calls are TRBV5-1 and TRBJ2-3; D may be TRBD2 (5 bases). Germline V lookup: CDR1 SGHRS, CDR2 YFSETQ. This CDR3 is 14 amino acids long. V was cut by 4 bases and J by 1 base, with 10 bases left in between. For the CDR3, the DNA is TGCGCCAGCAGCGAACAAGCGGGCACAGATACGCAGTATTTT. Amino acid sequence: CASSEQAGTDTQYF.

This rearrangement joins TRBV11-2 to TRBJ1-2; D ambiguous. This CDR3 is 11 amino acids long. Between the trimmed V and J ends, which lost 4 bases and 4 bases, there was a span of 4 bases. Germline V gives CDR1 SGHAT, CDR2 FQNNGV. The DNA of the CDR3 is TGTGCCAGCAGCTCGGCCTATGGCTACACCTTC. Translated, it gives CASSSAYGYTF.

The chain carries TRBV5-1 and TRBJ1-5, with D perhaps matching TRBD1 (5 bases). The CDR3 spans 14 residues. CDR1 and CDR2 (germline): SGHRS, YFSETQ. The ends were cut back, 0 bases at V and 5 bases at J, with 9 bases in the middle. Here the CDR3 reads CASSLGGDDQPQHF. CDR3 DNA sequence: TGCGCCAGCAGCTTGGGCGGGGACGATCAGCCCCAGCATTTT.

The chain couples TRBV7-8 to TRBJ1-2; 7 nucleotides line up with TRBD1. The germline V gene encodes CDR1 SGHVS and CDR2 FQNEAQ. V gave up 5 bases and J gave up 6 bases; unmatched junction bases: 9. The CDR3 extends over 14 amino acids. The CDR3 DNA follows: TGTGCCAGCAGCCGGAGTGATACAGGGGATGGCTACACCTTC. Residues: CASSRSDTGDGYTF.